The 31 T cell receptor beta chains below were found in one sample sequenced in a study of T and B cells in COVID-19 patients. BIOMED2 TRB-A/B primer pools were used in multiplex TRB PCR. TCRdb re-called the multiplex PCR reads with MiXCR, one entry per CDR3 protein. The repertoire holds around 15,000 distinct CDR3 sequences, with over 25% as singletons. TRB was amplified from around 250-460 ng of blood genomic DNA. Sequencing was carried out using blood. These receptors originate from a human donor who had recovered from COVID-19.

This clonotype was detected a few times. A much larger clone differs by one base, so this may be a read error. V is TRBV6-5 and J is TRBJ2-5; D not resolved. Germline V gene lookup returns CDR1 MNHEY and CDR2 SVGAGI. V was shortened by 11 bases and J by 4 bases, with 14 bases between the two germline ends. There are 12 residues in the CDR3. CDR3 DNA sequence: TGTGCCGGCGGCGATGCGCGAGAGACCCAGTACTTC. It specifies CAGGDARETQYF.

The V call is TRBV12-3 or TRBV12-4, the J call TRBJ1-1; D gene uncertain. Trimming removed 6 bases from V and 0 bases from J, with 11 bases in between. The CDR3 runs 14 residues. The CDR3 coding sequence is TGTGCCAGCAGACCTACACCTTTGAACACTGAAGCTTTCTTT. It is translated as CASRPTPLNTEAFF.

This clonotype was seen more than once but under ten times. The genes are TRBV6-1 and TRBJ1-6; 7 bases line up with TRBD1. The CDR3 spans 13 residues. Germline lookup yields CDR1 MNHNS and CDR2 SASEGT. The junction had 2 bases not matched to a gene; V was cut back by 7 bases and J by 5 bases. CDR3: CASKGTDNSPLHF. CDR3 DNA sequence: TGTGCCAGCAAGGGGACAGATAATTCACCCCTCCACTTT.

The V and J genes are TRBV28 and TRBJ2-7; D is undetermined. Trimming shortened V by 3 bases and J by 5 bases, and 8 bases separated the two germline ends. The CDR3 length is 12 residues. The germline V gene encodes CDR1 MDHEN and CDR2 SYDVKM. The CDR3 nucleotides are TGTGCCAGCAGTTTGTTAGGGAACGAGCAGTACTTC. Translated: CASSLLGNEQYF.

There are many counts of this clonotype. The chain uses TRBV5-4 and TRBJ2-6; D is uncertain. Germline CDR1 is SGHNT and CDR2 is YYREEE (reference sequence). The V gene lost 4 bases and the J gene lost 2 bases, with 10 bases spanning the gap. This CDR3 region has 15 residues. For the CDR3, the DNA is TGTGCCAGCAGCCCCAGCCCCGCTGGGGCCAACGTCCTGACTTTC. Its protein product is CASSPSPAGANVLTF.

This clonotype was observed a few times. CDR3 bases: TGTGCCAGCAGGGATCAGGGTTATACTGAAGCTTTCTTT. Protein: CASRDQGYTEAFF. The chain employs TRBV12-3 or TRBV12-4 and TRBJ1-1; tentatively, D is TRBD1 (5 bases). The CDR3 loop spans 13 amino acids. Trimming left V 6 bases short and J 5 bases short, with 13 bases between.

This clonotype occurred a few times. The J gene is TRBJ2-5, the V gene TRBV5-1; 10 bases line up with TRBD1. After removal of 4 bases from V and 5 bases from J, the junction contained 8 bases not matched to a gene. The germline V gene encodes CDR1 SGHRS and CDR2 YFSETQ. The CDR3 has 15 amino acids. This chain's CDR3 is CASSKTTGGRETQYF. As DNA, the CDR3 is TGCGCCAGCAGCAAGACGACAGGGGGCCGGGAGACCCAGTACTTC.

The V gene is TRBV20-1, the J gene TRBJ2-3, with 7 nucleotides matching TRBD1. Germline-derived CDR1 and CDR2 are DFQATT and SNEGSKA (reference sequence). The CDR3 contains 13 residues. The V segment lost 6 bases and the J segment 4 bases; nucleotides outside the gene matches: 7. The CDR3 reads CSAPGQGADTQYF. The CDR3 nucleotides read TGCAGTGCCCCAGGGCAGGGGGCAGATACGCAGTATTTT.

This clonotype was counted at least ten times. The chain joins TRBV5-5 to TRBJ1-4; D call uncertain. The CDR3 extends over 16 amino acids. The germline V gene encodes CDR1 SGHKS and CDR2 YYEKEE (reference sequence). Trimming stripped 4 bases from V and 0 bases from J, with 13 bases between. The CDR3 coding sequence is TGTGCCAGCAGCGTGAGGGAGGGATCAACTAATGAAAAACTGTTTTTT. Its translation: CASSVREGSTNEKLFF.

CDR3 residues: CATSDSGTPYNEQFF. CDR3 nucleotide sequence: TGTGCCACCAGTGATTCCGGGACGCCTTACAATGAGCAGTTCTTC. V is TRBV24-1 and J is TRBJ2-1; D is possibly TRBD1 or TRBD2 (5 bases each). Trimming left V 2 bases short and J 4 bases short, with 11 bases between. The length of the CDR3 is 15 residues. Looked up from germline, CDR1 is KGHDR and CDR2 is SFDVKD.

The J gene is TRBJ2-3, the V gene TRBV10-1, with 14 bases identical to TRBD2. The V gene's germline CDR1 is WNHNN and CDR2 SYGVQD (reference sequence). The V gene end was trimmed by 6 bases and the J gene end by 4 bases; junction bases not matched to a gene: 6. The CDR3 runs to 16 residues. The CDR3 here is CASSSGTSGGADTQYF. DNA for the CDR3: TGCGCCAGCAGCTCCGGGACTAGCGGGGGCGCAGATACGCAGTATTTT.

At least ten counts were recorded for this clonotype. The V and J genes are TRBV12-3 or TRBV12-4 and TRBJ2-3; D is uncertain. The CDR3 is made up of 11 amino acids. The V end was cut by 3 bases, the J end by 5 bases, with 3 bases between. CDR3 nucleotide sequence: TGTGCCAGCAGTTTTGTAGATACGCAGTATTTT. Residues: CASSFVDTQYF.

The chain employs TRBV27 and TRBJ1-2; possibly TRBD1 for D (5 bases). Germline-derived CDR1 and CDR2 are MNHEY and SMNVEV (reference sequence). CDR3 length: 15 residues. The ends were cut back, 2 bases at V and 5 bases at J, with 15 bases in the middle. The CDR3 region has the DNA TGTGCCAGCAGTTTAGGGGCATGGGGGATATATGGCTACACCTTC. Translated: CASSLGAWGIYGYTF.

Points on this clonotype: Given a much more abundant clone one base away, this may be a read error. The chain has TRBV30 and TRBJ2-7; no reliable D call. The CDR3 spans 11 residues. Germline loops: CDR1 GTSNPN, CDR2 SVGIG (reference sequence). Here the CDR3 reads CAWRNLYELYF. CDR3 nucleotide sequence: TGTGCCTGGAGAAACCTATACGAGCTGTACTTC.

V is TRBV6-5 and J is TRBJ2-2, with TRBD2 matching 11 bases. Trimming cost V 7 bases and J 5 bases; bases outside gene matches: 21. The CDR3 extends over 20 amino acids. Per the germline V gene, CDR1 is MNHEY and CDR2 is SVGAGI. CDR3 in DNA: TGTGCCAGCAATCCAGCGGAGGGGGCTAGCGGGAGGTTTAAAACCGGGGAGCTGTTTTTT. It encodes CASNPAEGASGRFKTGELFF.

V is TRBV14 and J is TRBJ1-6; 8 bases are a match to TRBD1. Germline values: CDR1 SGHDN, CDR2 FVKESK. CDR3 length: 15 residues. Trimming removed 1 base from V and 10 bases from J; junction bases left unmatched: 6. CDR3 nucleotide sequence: TGTGCCAGCAGCCAAGTCCGGACAGGGCGCTCACCCCTCCACTTT. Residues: CASSQVRTGRSPLHF.

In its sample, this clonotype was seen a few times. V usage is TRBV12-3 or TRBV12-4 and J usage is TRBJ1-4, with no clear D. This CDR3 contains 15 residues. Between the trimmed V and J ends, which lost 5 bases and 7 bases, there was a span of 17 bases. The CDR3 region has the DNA TGTGCCAGCAGTCAGACGACGGGGTACGGTGAAAAACTGTTTTTT. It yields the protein CASSQTTGYGEKLFF.

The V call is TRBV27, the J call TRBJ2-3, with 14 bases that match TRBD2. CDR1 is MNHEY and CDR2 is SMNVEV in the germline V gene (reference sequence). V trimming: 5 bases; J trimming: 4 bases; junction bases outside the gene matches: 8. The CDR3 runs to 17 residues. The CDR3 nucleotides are TGTGCCAGCAGTCGCACCGGGACTAGCGGGAGAGCAGATACGCAGTATTTT. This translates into CASSRTGTSGRADTQYF.

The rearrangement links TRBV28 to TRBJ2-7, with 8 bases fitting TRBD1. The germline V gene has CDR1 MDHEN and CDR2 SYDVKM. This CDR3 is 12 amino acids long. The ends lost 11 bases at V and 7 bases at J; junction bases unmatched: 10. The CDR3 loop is CAGTGPEGEQYF. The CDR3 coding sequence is TGTGCCGGGACAGGCCCAGAGGGGGAGCAGTACTTC.

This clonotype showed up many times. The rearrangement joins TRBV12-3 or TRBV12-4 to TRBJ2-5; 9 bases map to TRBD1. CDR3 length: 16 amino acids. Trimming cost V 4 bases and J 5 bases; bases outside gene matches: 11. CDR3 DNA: TGTGCCAGCAGTTCTCCCGGGACAGGGATGGATGAGACCCAGTACTTC. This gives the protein CASSSPGTGMDETQYF.

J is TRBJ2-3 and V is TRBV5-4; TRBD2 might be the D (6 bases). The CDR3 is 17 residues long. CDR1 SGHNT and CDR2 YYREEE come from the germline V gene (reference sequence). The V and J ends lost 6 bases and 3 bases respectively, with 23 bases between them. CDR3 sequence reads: CASTFGGQGGLTDTQYF. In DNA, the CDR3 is TGTGCCAGCACCTTTGGAGGGCAGGGTGGTTTAACAGATACGCAGTATTTT.

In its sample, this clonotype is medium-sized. The CDR3, as DNA: TGTGCCAGCAGTTTACCGTTCCGGACAGGGAATGAGCAGTTCTTC. Its protein product is CASSLPFRTGNEQFF. This chain connects TRBV12-3 or TRBV12-4 to TRBJ2-1, with TRBD1 identical over 8 bases. With 2 bases clipped from V and 7 bases from J, the junction kept 7 bases outside the gene matches. The CDR3 is made up of 15 amino acids.

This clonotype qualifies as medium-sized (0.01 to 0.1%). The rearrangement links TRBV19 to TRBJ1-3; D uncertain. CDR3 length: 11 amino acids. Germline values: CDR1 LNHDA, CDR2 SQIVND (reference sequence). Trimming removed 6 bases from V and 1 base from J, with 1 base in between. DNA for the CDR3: TGTGCCAGTAGATCTGGAAACACCATATATTTT. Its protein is CASRSGNTIYF.

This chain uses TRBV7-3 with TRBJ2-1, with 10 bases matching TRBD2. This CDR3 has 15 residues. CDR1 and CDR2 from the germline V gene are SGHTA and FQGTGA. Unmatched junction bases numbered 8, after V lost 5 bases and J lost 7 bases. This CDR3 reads CASSLNLAGANEQFF. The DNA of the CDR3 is TGTGCCAGCAGCCTAAACCTAGCGGGAGCTAATGAGCAGTTCTTC.

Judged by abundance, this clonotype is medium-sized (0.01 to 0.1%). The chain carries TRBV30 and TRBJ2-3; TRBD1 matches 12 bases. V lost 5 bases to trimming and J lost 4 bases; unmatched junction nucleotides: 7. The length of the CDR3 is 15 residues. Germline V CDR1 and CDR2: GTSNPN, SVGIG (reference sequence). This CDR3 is CAWRRGQGAPDTQYF. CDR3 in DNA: TGTGCCTGGCGAAGGGGACAGGGGGCTCCAGATACGCAGTATTTT.

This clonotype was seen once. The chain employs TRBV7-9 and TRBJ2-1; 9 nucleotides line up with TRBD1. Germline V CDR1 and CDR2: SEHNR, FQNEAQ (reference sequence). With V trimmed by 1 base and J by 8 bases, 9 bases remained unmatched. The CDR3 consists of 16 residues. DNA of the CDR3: TGTGCCAGCAGCTTAGACCCGGGACAGGGAGTGGATGAGCAGTTCTTC. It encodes CASSLDPGQGVDEQFF.

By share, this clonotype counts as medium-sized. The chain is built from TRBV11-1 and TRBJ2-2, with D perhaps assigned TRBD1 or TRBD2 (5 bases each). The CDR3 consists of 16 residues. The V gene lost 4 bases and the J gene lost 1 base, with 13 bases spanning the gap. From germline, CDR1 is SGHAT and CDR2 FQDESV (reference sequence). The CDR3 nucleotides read TGTGCCAGCAGCTCGAGAGGGACGGAGAACACCGGGGAGCTGTTTTTT. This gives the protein CASSSRGTENTGELFF.

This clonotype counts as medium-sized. The CDR3 loop is CASSLRGSHEQYF. The CDR3 DNA follows: TGTGCCAGCAGTCTAAGGGGGTCCCACGAGCAGTACTTC. The chain recombines TRBV27 with TRBJ2-7; possible D gene TRBD1, 6 bases. Trimming shortened V by 5 bases and J by 5 bases, and 13 bases separated the two germline ends. The germline V gene encodes CDR1 MNHEY and CDR2 SMNVEV (reference sequence). CDR3 size: 13 residues.

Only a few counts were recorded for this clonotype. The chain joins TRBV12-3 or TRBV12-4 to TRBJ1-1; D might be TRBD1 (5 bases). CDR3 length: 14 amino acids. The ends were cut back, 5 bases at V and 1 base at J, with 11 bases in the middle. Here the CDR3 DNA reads TGTGCCAGCAGTCCGAGGAGGGGGAACACTGAAGCTTTCTTT. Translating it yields CASSPRRGNTEAFF.

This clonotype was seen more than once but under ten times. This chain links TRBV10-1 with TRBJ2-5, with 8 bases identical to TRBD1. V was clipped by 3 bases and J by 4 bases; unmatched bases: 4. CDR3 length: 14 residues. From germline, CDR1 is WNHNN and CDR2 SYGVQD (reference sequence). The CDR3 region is CASSDRGQTETQYF. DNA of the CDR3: TGCGCCAGCAGTGACAGGGGGCAGACAGAGACCCAGTACTTC.

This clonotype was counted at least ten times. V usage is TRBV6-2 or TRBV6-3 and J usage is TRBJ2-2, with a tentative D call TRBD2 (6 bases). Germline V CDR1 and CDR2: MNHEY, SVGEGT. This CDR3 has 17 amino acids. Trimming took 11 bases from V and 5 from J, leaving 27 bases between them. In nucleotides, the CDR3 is TGTGCCGCCACCCCGGGCGGGAACCGGAGATTGACCGGGGAGCTGTTTTTT. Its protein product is CAATPGGNRRLTGELFF.